This TCR beta chain was recorded in a study of T cells in Graves' hyperthyroidism and ophthalmopathy. As for the study in general: The initial diagnosis was the point when peripheral blood was collected, ahead of any treatment.

The V gene's germline CDR1 is MGHRA and CDR2 YSYEKL. The CDR3 contains 16 residues. V lost 3 bases and J 7 bases, leaving 19 bases between the germline ends. Turning to this clonotype: Its antigen is currently unknown.

Diagnoses were established using clinical symptoms, serum thyroxine and TRAb, thyroid ultrasound and orbital computed tomography. Amplification of TCR beta CDR3 regions used RNA as the template. With the HTBI primer set, the TCR CDR3 went through a first round of RT-PCR. TCRdb fed the multiplex PCR reads into MiXCR, producing one record per CDR3 protein. Among around 370,000 distinct CDR3 sequences listed, roughly 18% were seen once. Points from the study as a whole: Most thyroid clonotypes expanded above 0.001 were also detected in blood.

Sequenced sample: blood. The TCR sequence derives from a man aged 18 to 30 with Graves' ophthalmopathy. This chain joins TRBV4-1 and TRBJ2-1; TRBD2 is a possible D gene (6 bases). The CDR3 region has the DNA TGCGCCAGCAGCCATCCCGCGGGCGGGGAAGGGAATGAGCAGTTCTTC. As protein: CASSHPAGGEGNEQFF.